The rows below give T cell receptor beta chains drawn from one sample of a study of T cell responses to AZD1222 COVID-19 vaccine. The assay was immunoSEQ multiplex PCR, and TCRdb's table has in-frame clones only and misses some. The table shows 150,000 to 160,000 clones, with approximately 87% occurring only once. The sequences come from peripheral blood, collected on day 0 of MenACWY control vaccination. These receptors all come from an adult in good health. Each CDR3 is given with its conserved first and last residue.

TRBJ2-7 | 13 | TRBV5-5 | CASSVGLPYEQYF
TRBJ1-2 | 13 | TRBV9 | CASSFRTGHGYTF
TRBJ2-1 | 13 | TRBV10-1 | CASSAGSYNEQFF
TRBJ2-3 | 15 | TRBV28 | CASSLLTPNPRRQYF
TRBJ1-2 | 13 | TRBV6-5 | CASSHDRGSGYTF
TRBJ2-1 | 13 | TRBV11-2 | CASSPTRASEQFF
TRBJ2-5 | 13 | TRBV25-1 | CASSAGPTGTQYF
TRBJ1-4 | 15 | TRBV5-1 | CASSLADPGREKLFF
TRBJ1-6 | 15 | TRBV18 | CASSPGQNYNSPLHF
TRBJ2-6 | 16 | TRBV19 | CASSSGRTSGANVLTF
TRBJ1-5 | 14 | TRBV6-5 | CASSQGPSYQPQHF
TRBJ1-6 | 14 | TRBV15 | CATSGPGGGSPLHF
TRBJ2-1 | 14 | TRBV12-5 | CASGPNYRYNEQFF
TRBJ2-7 | 13 | TRBV19 | CASSRRGRDEQYF
TRBJ1-1 | 14 | TRBV7-8 | CASSLRPGATEAFF
TRBJ1-5 | 17 | TRBV5-6 | CASSLGPRGGSGQPQHF
TRBJ1-1 | 16 | TRBV27 | CASSFGTGYGNTEAFF
TRBJ2-5 | 13 | TRBV4-3 | CASSRYREETQYF
TRBJ1-2 | 16 | TRBV11-2 | CASSLTARGANYGYTF
TRBJ2-2 | 16 | TRBV3-1/TRBV3-2 | CASSPMGLAGPGELFF
TRBJ2-1 | 17 | TRBV7-8 | CASSPWGPGGPNNEQFF
TRBJ2-7 | 13 | TRBV6-6 | CASSYGGSYEQYF
TRBJ1-1 | 15 | TRBV28 | CASSLPLTGWTEAFF
TRBJ1-3 | 15 | TRBV7-9 | CASSLRDIRGNTIYF
TRBJ2-3 | 16 | TRBV18 | CASSPVLAGPADTQYF
TRBJ2-1 | 13 | TRBV7-8 | CASSLRAPGEQFF
TRBJ2-7 | 10 | TRBV9 | CASPVVEQYF
TRBJ2-2 | 23 | TRBV3-1/TRBV3-2 | CASSQESRRVGTSGGANTGELFF
TRBJ1-1 | 14 | TRBV29-1 | CSVEGGQGNTEAFF
TRBJ1-6 | 14 | TRBV5-1 | CASSAGGANSPLHF
TRBJ1-5 | 13 | TRBV5-1 | CASSLNSGEPQHF
TRBJ1-3 | 16 | TRBV7-9 | CASSSGLAHAGNTIYF
TRBJ2-5 | 13 | TRBV3-1/TRBV3-2 | CASSQRGQETQYF
TRBJ1-3 | 15 | TRBV7-3 | CASSPTAGSGNTIYF
TRBJ2-7 | 15 | TRBV5-1 | CASSLGSGETYEQYF
TRBJ2-3 | 15 | TRBV7-9 | CASSYLAGGTDTQYF
TRBJ2-1 | 15 | TRBV10-3 | CAIRASGRADNEQFF
TRBJ1-3 | 14 | TRBV7-9 | CATQTGVERNTIYF
TRBJ1-5 | 16 | TRBV5-1 | CASSLGPGAPSKPQHF
TRBJ2-1 | 17 | TRBV11-3 | CASSLKPLAGAYNEQFF
TRBJ2-2 | 15 | TRBV4-2 | CASSQELAGAGELFF
TRBJ1-5 | 13 | TRBV7-6 | CASGQGSNQPQHF
TRBJ1-1 | 15 | TRBV7-6 | CASSLAGQGRTEAFF
TRBJ1-6 | 14 | TRBV13 | CASSHRDRGSPLHF
TRBJ2-7 | 14 | TRBV2 | CASSRLTGFSEQYF
TRBJ1-1 | 14 | TRBV7-8 | CASSYKPGQSEAFF
TRBJ1-1 | 14 | TRBV7-2 | CASSLNGRGNEAFF
TRBJ1-5 | 16 | TRBV19 | CASRLGQGSGDQPQHF
TRBJ2-3 | 16 | TRBV10-3 | CAISRKTASSTDTQYF
TRBJ1-6 | 14 | TRBV11-3 | CASSLSRAGSPLHF
TRBJ1-1 | 12 | TRBV29-1 | CSVEIRNTEAFF
TRBJ1-1 | 16 | TRBV10-3 | CAISESEVRLNTEAFF
TRBJ2-3 | 13 | TRBV18 | CASSFSRTDTQYF
TRBJ1-4 | 16 | TRBV4-1 | CASRGGEYATNEKLFF
TRBJ2-3 | 13 | TRBV12-3/TRBV12-4 | CASSLLSWDTQYF
TRBJ1-2 | 15 | TRBV4-1 | CASSQAGRGHYGYTF
TRBJ2-5 | 15 | TRBV11-2 | CASRSQGQGIETQYF
TRBJ2-1 | 17 | TRBV9 | CASSVGSSGYSYNEQFF
TRBJ1-2 | 14 | TRBV7-9 | CASSTSDGGDGYTF